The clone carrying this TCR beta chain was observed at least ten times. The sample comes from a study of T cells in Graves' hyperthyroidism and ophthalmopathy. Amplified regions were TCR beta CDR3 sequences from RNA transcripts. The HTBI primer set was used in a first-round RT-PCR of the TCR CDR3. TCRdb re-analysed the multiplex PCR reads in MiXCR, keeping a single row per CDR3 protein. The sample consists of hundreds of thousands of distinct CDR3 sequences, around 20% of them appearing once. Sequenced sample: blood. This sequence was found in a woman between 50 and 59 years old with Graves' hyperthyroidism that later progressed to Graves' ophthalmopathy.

The CDR3 nucleotides are TGTGCCAGCAGTCCAGGGGGCGGGGGCTACAATGAGCAGTTCTTC. It yields the protein CASSPGGGGYNEQFF. The chain recombines TRBV11-1 with TRBJ2-1, with D perhaps TRBD1 (8 bases). The CDR3 loop spans 15 amino acids. In germline, CDR1 is SGHAT, CDR2 FQDESV (reference sequence). The germline V and J ends were trimmed by 6 bases and 3 bases, with 15 bases remaining between them.